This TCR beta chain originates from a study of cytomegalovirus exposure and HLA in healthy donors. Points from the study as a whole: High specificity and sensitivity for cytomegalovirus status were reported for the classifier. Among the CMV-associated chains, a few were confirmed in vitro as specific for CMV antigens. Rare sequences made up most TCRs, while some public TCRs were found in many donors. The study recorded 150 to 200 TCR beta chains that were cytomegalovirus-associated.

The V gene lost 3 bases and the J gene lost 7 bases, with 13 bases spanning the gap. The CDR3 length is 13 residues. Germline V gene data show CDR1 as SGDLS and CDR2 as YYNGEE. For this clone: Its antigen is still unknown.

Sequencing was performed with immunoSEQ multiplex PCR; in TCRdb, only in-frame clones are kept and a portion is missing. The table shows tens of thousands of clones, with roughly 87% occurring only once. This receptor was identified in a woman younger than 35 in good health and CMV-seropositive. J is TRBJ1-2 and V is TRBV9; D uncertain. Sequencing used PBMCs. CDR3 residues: CASSAGNHGGYTF. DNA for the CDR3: TGTGCCAGCAGCGCCGGGAATCATGGTGGCTACACCTTC.